The 29 T cell receptor beta chains below all came from one sample that was sequenced in a study of T cell repertoires in aging, cancer and after chemotherapy. Multiplex touch-down PCR with TRB-A/B primers amplified rearranged V-D-J TRB sequences. Each CDR3 protein gets one entry after TCRdb re-called the multiplex PCR reads with MiXCR. Of 8,500 to 10,000 distinct CDR3 sequences in the sample, 45% to 70% were seen once. Peripheral blood genomic DNA, not sorted cells or RNA, was the template. Sequencing used blood. Receptors originate from a human donor in good health.

The chain employs TRBV11-1 and TRBJ2-7; D is unresolved. V lost 1 base, J lost 3 bases, and 7 bases lay in between. CDR1 is SGHAT, CDR2 FQDESV, per germline (reference sequence). The CDR3 spans 13 residues. The CDR3 region is CASSLEGSYEQYF. The CDR3 bases are TGTGCCAGCAGCTTAGAGGGTAGCTACGAGCAGTACTTC.

The table lists this clonotype with a few counts. The chain couples TRBV19 to TRBJ2-1; tentative D call: TRBD1 (5 bases). The V gene lost 1 base and the J gene lost 4 bases, with 8 bases spanning the gap. The CDR3 spans 14 residues. Germline V gene lookup returns CDR1 LNHDA and CDR2 SQIVND (reference sequence). For the CDR3, the DNA is TGTGCCAGTAGTATAGTCGACAGTTACAATGAGCAGTTCTTC. Its protein is CASSIVDSYNEQFF.

The V gene is TRBV30, the J gene TRBJ2-7; TRBD1 or TRBD2 may be the D gene (5 bases each). The CDR3 runs to 13 residues. The germline V and J ends were trimmed by 6 bases and 0 bases, with 12 bases remaining between them. Germline V gene lookup returns CDR1 GTSNPN and CDR2 SVGIG (reference sequence). The CDR3 reads CACLGDASYEQYF. Here the CDR3 DNA reads TGTGCCTGCCTCGGGGACGCCTCCTACGAGCAGTACTTC.

The rearrangement uses TRBV19 and TRBJ1-5; no firm D call. Germline CDR1 LNHDA, CDR2 SQIVND (reference sequence). V was trimmed by 7 bases and J by 1 base, leaving 11 bases between them. The CDR3 has 14 residues. CDR3 DNA sequence: TGTGCCAGTACTACGGCATTCAGCAATCAGCCCCAGCATTTT. It translates to CASTTAFSNQPQHF.

V and J are TRBV5-1 and TRBJ2-3; 9 bases align to TRBD2. J gave up 6 bases and V 4 bases, and 9 bases lay outside the gene matches. CDR1 is SGHRS and CDR2 is YFSETQ in the germline V gene. The CDR3 is 15 residues long. CDR3 residues: CASSPQGLAGDTQYF. The CDR3 DNA is TGCGCCAGCAGCCCCCAAGGGCTAGCGGGGGATACGCAGTATTTT.

The gene calls are TRBV12-3 or TRBV12-4 and TRBJ2-7, with D possibly being TRBD2 (6 bases). The CDR3 runs to 12 residues. V gave up 5 bases and J gave up 2 bases, with 7 bases separating them. DNA of the CDR3: TGTGCCAGCAGTCGACTAGCCTACGAGCAGTACTTC. It codes for CASSRLAYEQYF.

Only one count was recorded for this clonotype. A read error may produce the germline difference seen at one junction end. The CDR3 region is CASSLDNPYGYTF. The CDR3 nucleotides read TGTGCCAGCAGTTTGGACAACCCTTACGGCTACACCTTC. This sequence joins TRBV5-5 and TRBJ1-2; D possibly corresponds to TRBD1 (5 bases). CDR3 length equals 13 residues. Looked up from germline, CDR1 is SGHKS and CDR2 is YYEKEE (reference sequence).

The V and J genes are TRBV6-1 and TRBJ2-3; 7 nucleotides line up with TRBD2. Germline CDR1 reads MNHNS; CDR2 reads SASEGT. CDR3 length equals 13 residues. V dropped 5 bases and J dropped 2; count of bases not matched to a gene: 1. CDR3: CASSWDYTDTQYF. As DNA, the CDR3 is TGTGCCAGCAGTTGGGACTACACAGATACGCAGTATTTT.

V is TRBV20-1 and J is TRBJ1-1; D ambiguous. There are 13 residues in the CDR3. Germline lookup yields CDR1 DFQATT and CDR2 SNEGSKA (reference sequence). V gave up 6 bases and J gave up 8 bases, with 19 bases separating them. Here the CDR3 reads CSATPLTVGEAFF. In nucleotides, the CDR3 is TGCAGTGCGACGCCCCTGACCGTCGGGGAAGCTTTCTTT.

Worth noting for this clonotype: At one end the junction does not follow the germline gene, possibly because of a read error. V is TRBV19 and J is TRBJ1-1; D uncertain. This CDR3 contains 14 residues. Germline V gives CDR1 LNHDA, CDR2 SQIVND (reference sequence). This CDR3 is CASSIAGIPPEAFF. CDR3 nucleotide sequence: TGTGCCAGTAGCATAGCCGGGATCCCCCCTGAAGCTTTCTTT.

The CDR3 loop reads CASSLEDTDTQYF. The CDR3 bases are TGTGCCAGCAGTTTAGAGGACACAGATACGCAGTATTTT. The chain carries TRBV27 and TRBJ2-3; D call uncertain. Germline CDR1 MNHEY, CDR2 SMNVEV (reference sequence). Trimming removed 2 bases at V and 2 bases at J, with 5 bases between. The length of the CDR3 is 13 residues.

Notes on this clonotype: One end of the junction is discordant with germline, which a read error may explain. The chain combines TRBV12-3 or TRBV12-4 with TRBJ2-5; D is ambiguous. CDR3 size: 12 residues. CDR3 nucleotides: TGTGCCAGCAGTTCGTCCAAAGAGACCCAGCACTTC. Amino acids: CASSSSKETQHF.

A few counts support this clonotype. This chain uses TRBV6-5 with TRBJ2-7; a possible D gene is TRBD2 (6 bases). Germline V gene lookup returns CDR1 MNHEY and CDR2 SVGAGI. Trimming cost V 4 bases and J 3 bases, with 19 bases left between them. The CDR3 runs 16 residues. The CDR3 coding sequence is TGTGCCAGCAGTTCTTCATCGGGTCAGGGACTCTACGAGCAGTACTTC. Protein product: CASSSSSGQGLYEQYF.

The chain uses TRBV29-1 and TRBJ2-5; D not certain. The germline gives CDR1 SQVTM, CDR2 ANQGSEA. V was clipped by 4 bases and J by 4 bases, with 13 bases between them. CDR3 size: 13 residues. The CDR3 DNA follows: TGCAGCGTTGTCGTTTCGGTTGGAGAGACCCAGTACTTC. The encoded protein is CSVVVSVGETQYF.

This chain uses TRBV12-3 or TRBV12-4 with TRBJ2-5; the D is unclear. V lost 1 base and J 1 base, leaving 7 bases between the germline ends. The CDR3 totals 14 residues. CDR3 residues: CASSLVSFQETQYF. Here the CDR3 DNA reads TGTGCCAGCAGTTTAGTCAGCTTCCAAGAGACCCAGTACTTC.

This clonotype appeared a few times. The chain couples TRBV12-3 or TRBV12-4 to TRBJ2-2; D remains ambiguous. This CDR3 is 13 amino acids long. Trimming took 6 bases from V and 6 from J, leaving 11 bases between them. The CDR3 DNA is TGTGCCAGCAGCTCGTCTCCCCCCGGGGAGCTGTTTTTT. Translating gives CASSSSPPGELFF.

This clonotype was seen a few times. The chain recombines TRBV27 with TRBJ2-1; D might be TRBD2 (5 bases). V lost 2 bases and J lost 8, with 7 bases in between. CDR1 and CDR2 (germline): MNHEY, SMNVEV (reference sequence). CDR3 length: 12 residues. As DNA, the CDR3 is TGTGCCAGCAGTTTACGGGGTTATGAGCAGTTCTTC. It specifies CASSLRGYEQFF.

The rearrangement uses TRBV27 and TRBJ2-3; possible D gene TRBD2, 5 bases. The CDR3 runs 16 residues. The germline V gene has CDR1 MNHEY and CDR2 SMNVEV (reference sequence). Trimming shortened V by 3 bases and J by 1 base, and 14 bases separated the two germline ends. CDR3 in amino acids: CASSFLSGSRTDTQYF. CDR3 DNA: TGTGCCAGCAGTTTTCTGTCGGGGAGCCGCACAGATACGCAGTATTTT.

The gene calls are TRBV15 and TRBJ1-2, with D perhaps TRBD1 (5 bases). Germline V gene data show CDR1 as LNHNV and CDR2 as YYDKDF (reference sequence). The V end lost 0 bases, the J end lost 8 bases, and 10 bases lay between the germline ends. This CDR3 comprises 13 residues. For the CDR3, the DNA is TGTGCCACCAGCAGAGATGGGGCACGAGGCTACACCTTC. It codes for CATSRDGARGYTF.

The gene calls are TRBV6-1 and TRBJ2-5, with D perhaps matching TRBD2 (6 bases). V was trimmed by 8 bases and J by 2 bases, leaving 18 bases between them. This CDR3 is 15 amino acids long. Germline CDR1 is MNHNS and CDR2 is SASEGT. The CDR3 sequence is CASAISGLYQETQYF. In nucleotides, the CDR3 is TGTGCCAGCGCGATTAGCGGCTTATATCAAGAGACCCAGTACTTC.

The chain has TRBV19 and TRBJ2-1; possibly TRBD2 for D (5 bases). Trimming took off 10 bases at V and 7 bases at J, with 14 bases between the two ends. Germline V gene data show CDR1 as LNHDA and CDR2 as SQIVND (reference sequence). This CDR3 is 12 amino acids long. CDR3: CATARELNEQFF. CDR3 DNA: TGTGCCACCGCGAGGGAGTTGAATGAGCAGTTCTTC.

Notes on this clonotype: Relative to the germline gene, one junction end is altered; a read error may explain this. This chain connects TRBV6-4 to TRBJ2-1, with 10 bases lining up with TRBD1. The CDR3 spans 20 residues. Looked up from germline, CDR1 is MRHNA and CDR2 is SNTAGT. The CDR3 is CATSDADSDPGTGAYNEQFF. DNA of the CDR3: TGTGCCACCAGTGATGCAGACAGCGATCCGGGGACAGGGGCCTACAATGAGCAGTTCTTC.

As regards this clonotype: Mismatch with germline at one junction end may stem from a read error. The V and J genes are TRBV15 and TRBJ1-6; D perhaps matches TRBD1 (5 bases). Per the germline V gene, CDR1 is LNHNV and CDR2 is YYDKDF (reference sequence). The length of the CDR3 is 16 residues. The chain's CDR3 is CATSRGQRGDNSPLNF. The CDR3 coding sequence is TGTGCCACCAGCAGAGGACAGAGGGGTGATAATTCACCCCTCAACTTT. Combining the CDR3 with reference TRBV15 and TRBJ1-6 gives the whole variable domain DAMVIQNPRYQVTQFGKPVTLSCSQTLNHNVMYWYQQKSSQAPKLLFHYYDKDFNNEADTPDNFQSRRPNTSFCFLDIRSPGLGDTAMYLCATSRGQRGDNSPLNFGNGTRLTVT.

This clonotype has only a few counts. The V gene is TRBV6-1, the J gene TRBJ2-1; 12 bases map to TRBD2. This CDR3 is 19 amino acids long. Germline V lookup: CDR1 MNHNS, CDR2 SASEGT. V trimming: 5 bases; J trimming: 8 bases; junction bases outside the gene matches: 19. CDR3 coding DNA: TGTGCCAGCAGTTCCTACCCATCCTCAACTAGCGGGAGGTTTCATGAGCAGTTCTTC. Protein: CASSSYPSSTSGRFHEQFF.

There are a few counts of this clonotype. The J gene is TRBJ2-2, the V gene TRBV6-5, with TRBD1 as a possible D gene (5 bases). CDR3 length: 15 amino acids. The germline V and J ends were trimmed by 4 bases and 1 base, with 10 bases remaining between them. Germline-derived CDR1 and CDR2 are MNHEY and SVGAGI. The CDR3, as DNA: TGTGCCAGCAGTTTCAGGCAGGGGAACACCGGGGAGCTGTTTTTT. This gives the protein CASSFRQGNTGELFF.

The gene calls are TRBV15 and TRBJ2-2; D remains ambiguous. This CDR3 region has 15 residues. The ends were cut back, 2 bases at V and 6 bases at J, with 13 bases in the middle. The germline gives CDR1 LNHNV, CDR2 YYDKDF (reference sequence). The CDR3 coding sequence is TGTGCCACCAGCAGACTTTCGTGGGGTGCCGGGGAGCTGTTTTTT. Its protein is CATSRLSWGAGELFF.

V and J are TRBV12-3 or TRBV12-4 and TRBJ2-2; no clear D. V lost 4 bases, J lost 5 bases, and 8 bases lay in between. The CDR3 is 13 residues long. The CDR3 DNA is TGTGCCAGCAGTTCCTTGGCGACCGGGGAGCTGTTTTTT. This translates into CASSSLATGELFF.

The rearrangement joins TRBV7-2 to TRBJ2-7; TRBD1 matches 7 bases. This CDR3 region has 16 residues. Germline V gene data show CDR1 as SGHTA and CDR2 as FQGNSA. V shed 6 bases and J 3 bases; nucleotides not matched to a gene: 14. The chain's CDR3 is CASSYRDSLWGYEQYF. In nucleotides, the CDR3 is TGTGCCAGCAGTTACAGGGACAGCCTATGGGGCTACGAGCAGTACTTC. Full variable domain (remainder filled in from reference TRBV7-2 and TRBJ2-7): GAGVSQSPSNKVTEKGKDVELRCDPISGHTALYWYRQSLGQGLEFLIYFQGNSAPDKSGLPSDRFSAERTGGSVSTLTIQRTQQEDSAVYLCASSYRDSLWGYEQYFGPGTRLTVT.

This chain joins TRBV29-1 and TRBJ1-3; D not resolved. The V gene's germline CDR1 is SQVTM and CDR2 ANQGSEA. V lost 6 bases, J lost 0 bases, and 6 bases lay in between. This CDR3 region has 12 residues. CDR3 in amino acids: CSVMISGNTIYF. For the CDR3, the DNA is TGCAGCGTCATGATCTCTGGAAACACCATATATTTT.